A single sample is the source of the 21 T cell receptor beta chains below, sequenced in a study of blood T cell repertoires in COVID-19. Assay used: immunoSEQ multiplex PCR; TCRdb lists only in-frame clones, some missing. This sample has around 330,000 clones; 88% occur once, and the top ten carry 1.5% to 2%. The sequenced sample consisted of peripheral blood. These receptors came from a woman in her twenties or thirties with COVID-19, enrolled during active disease.

Only a few counts were recorded for this clone. The J gene is TRBJ2-7, the V gene TRBV24-1; 9 bases agree with TRBD1. V shed 9 bases, J shed 2 bases, and the junction held 7 bases outside the gene matches. This CDR3 is 14 amino acids long. The germline V gene has CDR1 KGHDR and CDR2 SFDVKD. The CDR3 bases are TGTGCCACCCCGTGTGGGACAGGGACCTACGAGCAGTACTTC. Translated: CATPCGTGTYEQYF.

There are a few counts of this clone. The rearrangement links TRBV4-1 to TRBJ1-1; perhaps TRBD1 as D (6 bases). The V gene's germline CDR1 is MGHRA and CDR2 YSYEKL. The CDR3 is 15 amino acids. Trimming shortened V by 1 base and J by 2 bases, and 11 bases separated the two germline ends. CDR3 sequence (DNA): TGCGCCAGCAGCCAAGGGACAGTAGTTAACACTGAAGCTTTCTTT. Translation gives CASSQGTVVNTEAFF.

The chain is built from TRBV5-1 and TRBJ1-1, with 7 bases identical to TRBD1. The CDR3 totals 15 residues. V gave up 2 bases and J gave up 0 bases; unmatched junction bases: 4. Germline CDR1 SGHRS, CDR2 YFSETQ. Here the CDR3 reads CASSLQGPMNTEAFF. The CDR3 DNA reads as TGCGCCAGCAGCTTACAGGGGCCTATGAACACTGAAGCTTTCTTT.

This clone was found a few times. This chain links TRBV6-5 with TRBJ1-2, with 9 bases fitting TRBD1. V dropped 8 bases and J dropped 0; count of bases not matched to a gene: 4. From germline, CDR1 is MNHEY and CDR2 SVGAGI. The CDR3 has 14 residues. CDR3 in DNA: TGTGCCAGCCGGGACAGGGCATCTAACTATGGCTACACCTTC. Encoded protein: CASRDRASNYGYTF.

The chain combines TRBV15 with TRBJ1-1, with D hard to call. The CDR3 has 13 amino acids. Trimming removed 0 bases from V and 10 bases from J, with 12 bases in between. The germline V gene encodes CDR1 LNHNV and CDR2 YYDKDF (reference sequence). The chain's CDR3 is CATSRDYLEGAFF. The DNA for the CDR3 is TGTGCCACCAGCAGAGATTACTTGGAGGGAGCTTTCTTT.

The chain recombines TRBV5-6 with TRBJ1-2; D not certain. The length of the CDR3 is 12 residues. Trimming took off 5 bases at V and 8 bases at J, with 13 bases between the two ends. Germline-derived CDR1 and CDR2 are SGHDT and YYEEEE. This CDR3 is CASSPGILGYTF. The CDR3 nucleotides are TGTGCCAGCAGTCCAGGAATACTCGGCTACACCTTC. Based on the CDR3 plus reference TRBV5-6 and TRBJ1-2, the full variable domain is DAGVTQSPTHLIKTRGQQVTLRCSPKSGHDTVSWYQQALGQGPQFIFQYYEEEERQRGNFPDRFSGHQFPNYSSELNVNALLLGDSALYLCASSPGILGYTFGSGTRLTVV.

This chain joins TRBV28 and TRBJ1-2; 7 bases line up with TRBD1. Losses at the gene ends were 6 bases for V and 4 bases for J; bases not matched to a gene: 11. The germline V gene encodes CDR1 MDHEN and CDR2 SYDVKM. CDR3 length: 15 amino acids. The CDR3 here is CASSPSSTGAYGYTF. CDR3 DNA: TGTGCCAGCAGCCCTTCCTCTACAGGGGCCTATGGCTACACCTTC.

The CDR3 is CASSPPGSGGPTYNEQFF. Here the CDR3 DNA reads TGTGCCAGCTCACCACCAGGTAGCGGGGGGCCTACCTACAATGAGCAGTTCTTC. This chain uses TRBV18 with TRBJ2-1; 10 bases are a match to TRBD2. The junction had 7 bases not matched to a gene; V was cut back by 0 bases and J by 2 bases. CDR1 and CDR2 from the germline V gene are KGHSH and LQKENI. The length of the CDR3 is 18 residues.

This chain links TRBV24-1 with TRBJ2-1, with 14 bases that match TRBD2. In germline, CDR1 is KGHDR, CDR2 SFDVKD. The V gene end was trimmed by 7 bases and the J gene end by 3 bases; junction bases not matched to a gene: 19. This CDR3 region has 21 residues. CDR3 sequence: CATSGPGTSGGGGPGYNEQFF. The CDR3 DNA sequence: TGTGCCACCAGCGGACCAGGGACTAGCGGGGGCGGGGGCCCGGGCTACAATGAGCAGTTCTTC.

The chain joins TRBV4-3 to TRBJ2-2; a possible D gene is TRBD2 (5 bases). V lost 0 bases and J lost 6, with 11 bases in between. The CDR3 totals 15 residues. The germline gives CDR1 LGHNA, CDR2 YSLEER. The CDR3 loop reads CASSQEENGAGELFF. The CDR3 nucleotides read TGCGCCAGCAGCCAAGAAGAGAACGGGGCCGGGGAGCTGTTTTTT.

The rearrangement joins TRBV28 to TRBJ2-4, with 7 bases aligning to TRBD1. Germline-derived CDR1 and CDR2 are MDHEN and SYDVKM. The CDR3 length is 13 residues. Trimming at V came to 4 bases and at J to 6 bases, leaving 3 bases not matched to a gene. CDR3 sequence (DNA): TGTGCCAGCAGTTCCGGGGACAGAAACATTCAGTACTTC. Encoded protein: CASSSGDRNIQYF.

The V and J genes are TRBV6-5 and TRBJ2-1, with D perhaps TRBD1 (7 bases). Trimming cost V 5 bases and J 5 bases, with 13 bases left between them. Looked up from germline, CDR1 is MNHEY and CDR2 is SVGAGI. This CDR3 has 14 residues. The CDR3 reads CASSHPGGHNEQFF. The CDR3 DNA reads as TGTGCCAGCAGTCACCCAGGGGGGCACAATGAGCAGTTCTTC.

The chain is built from TRBV19 and TRBJ1-5; D gene ambiguous. This CDR3 contains 16 residues. Trimming took off 3 bases at V and 4 bases at J, with 16 bases between the two ends. Germline assignment: CDR1 LNHDA and CDR2 SQIVND (reference sequence). DNA for the CDR3: TGTGCCAGTAGTATCCCCGGACGAGGGAGGAATCAGCCCCAGCATTTT. It is translated as CASSIPGRGRNQPQHF.

This sequence joins TRBV13 and TRBJ1-6; 9 bases map to TRBD1. The CDR3 extends over 16 amino acids. The V gene end was trimmed by 3 bases and the J gene end by 14 bases; junction bases not matched to a gene: 14. CDR1 is PRHDT and CDR2 is FYEKMQ in the germline V gene (reference sequence). The CDR3 is CASSLAPGQGLRSLHF. The CDR3 coding sequence is TGTGCCAGCAGCTTGGCTCCGGGACAGGGCCTAAGATCCCTCCACTTT.

The V call is TRBV28, the J call TRBJ2-7; 9 bases match TRBD1. This CDR3 comprises 13 residues. Germline CDR1 reads MDHEN; CDR2 reads SYDVKM. Trimming at V came to 5 bases and at J to 9 bases, leaving 8 bases not matched to a gene. CDR3 in amino acids: CASSPGQGWRQYV. CDR3 DNA: TGTGCCAGCAGTCCGGGACAGGGCTGGAGGCAGTACGTC.

This clone was seen only once. This chain connects TRBV5-1 to TRBJ2-1; possible D gene TRBD1, 6 bases. The germline gives CDR1 SGHRS, CDR2 YFSETQ. V lost 3 bases, J lost 3 bases, and 7 bases lay in between. This CDR3 is 13 amino acids long. The DNA for the CDR3 is TGCGCCAGCAGCTCGGACAGCTACAATGAGCAGTTCTTC. Its protein product is CASSSDSYNEQFF.

V and J are TRBV3-1 (or the pseudogene TRBV3-2) and TRBJ2-2; TRBD2 matches at 14 bases. The CDR3 has 18 residues. Unmatched junction bases numbered 5, after V lost 3 bases and J lost 2 bases. The germline CDR1 and CDR2 sequences are LGHDT and YNNKEL (reference sequence). The CDR3 DNA is TGTGCCAGCAGCCACCCTGGACTAGCGGGGGGAAACACCGGGGAGCTGTTTTTT. Its protein is CASSHPGLAGGNTGELFF.

This clone was seen only a few times. The chain is built from TRBV6-2 or TRBV6-3 and TRBJ1-5, with 7 bases lining up with TRBD1. Per germline, CDR1 MNHEY and CDR2 SVGEGT. V was clipped by 6 bases and J by 5 bases; unmatched bases: 10. This CDR3 has 15 residues. CDR3 nucleotide sequence: TGTGCCAGCAGCCTCACAGGGGCCCCCCATCAGCCCCAGCATTTT. It specifies CASSLTGAPHQPQHF.

The chain uses TRBV7-2 and TRBJ2-5, with D maybe TRBD2 (6 bases). The CDR3 contains 15 residues. Trimming shortened V by 0 bases and J by 2 bases, and 10 bases separated the two germline ends. Germline CDR1 reads SGHTA; CDR2 reads FQGNSA. CDR3 nucleotides: TGTGCCAGCAGCTTAGCGGGGACTGGGCAAGAGACCCAGTACTTC. Translation gives CASSLAGTGQETQYF.

The chain couples TRBV19 to TRBJ2-5, with D uncertain. This CDR3 has 13 amino acids. Germline V CDR1 and CDR2: LNHDA, SQIVND (reference sequence). V dropped 1 base and J dropped 1 base, with 4 bases sitting between them. CDR3: CASSIAIQETQYF. The CDR3 DNA follows: TGTGCCAGTAGTATAGCAATCCAAGAGACCCAGTACTTC.

The CDR3 DNA reads as TGTGCCAGCAGTGCTGTAGGGACTAGCGGGGGGCGGGAGACCCAGTACTTC. Translated: CASSAVGTSGGRETQYF. This chain uses TRBV7-8 with TRBJ2-5; 15 nucleotides line up with TRBD2. The CDR3 is 17 residues long. V dropped 6 bases and J dropped 5; count of bases not matched to a gene: 10. CDR1 is SGHVS and CDR2 is FQNEAQ in the germline V gene.